This T cell receptor (beta chain) stems from a study of T cell responses to AZD1222 COVID-19 vaccine. Findings and caveats of the study: As reported, nearly half of all spike-specific TCRs target variant regions that are unmutated. Spike as a whole was targeted by vaccine-associated CD4 TCRs, dominant at 160-218 and 743-854.

Trimming shortened V by 2 bases and J by 2 bases, and 11 bases separated the two germline ends. Per the germline V gene, CDR1 is LGHNA and CDR2 is YSLEER. The CDR3 totals 15 residues. This clone has a handful of counts. No antigen is known for it. The data were produced by immunoSEQ multiplex PCR, yet TCRdb's version contains in-frame clones alone and is incomplete. The data contain 99,000 or so clones, over 75% of them singletons. The sequence came from an adult in good health. The sequencing here drew on peripheral blood, taken on day 0 of AZD1222 vaccination. The chain uses TRBV4-3 and TRBJ2-3; D not resolved. The CDR3 DNA is TGCGCCAGCAGCCAAAGAGCCTGGATCACAGATACGCAGTATTTT. This sequence encodes CASSQRAWITDTQYF.